This T cell receptor beta chain was recovered during a study of blood T cell repertoires in COVID-19. As for the study in general: Italy, Spain and the United States were the sources of the convalescent and acute COVID-19 samples. Sources were T cells, B-cell-depleted T cells, or PBMCs; the material itself was cDNA or gDNA.

Assay used: immunoSEQ multiplex PCR; TCRdb lists only in-frame clones, some missing. The sample holds approximately 270,000 clones; roughly 89% are singletons and the top ten take approximately 2%. Study members were between roughly 18 and 90 years old and lived in 24 US regions. Per the germline V gene, CDR1 is SGHAT and CDR2 is FQNNGV. Trimming shortened V by 4 bases and J by 3 bases, and 16 bases separated the two germline ends. This CDR3 is built from 16 residues. The receptor's source is a woman in her sixties or seventies who had recovered from COVID-19. Material: PBMCs or T cells enriched from blood (not recorded which). The J gene is TRBJ2-1, the V gene TRBV11-2; D perhaps matches TRBD2 (6 bases). The CDR3 DNA sequence: TGTGCCAGCAGCTCTGATAGGAGGGGTATCTACAATGAGCAGTTCTTC. Translating it yields CASSSDRRGIYNEQFF.